The source of this T cell receptor (beta chain) is a study of blood T cell repertoires in COVID-19. The wider study: The samples span acute and convalescent COVID-19 from the United States, Italy and Spain.

The sample holds one count of this clone. In the original processing: Reference gene primer amplification gave nucleated cell count estimates. Here immunoSEQ multiplex PCR was the method, and the copy in TCRdb shows in-frame clones only, minus some. Clone size and V and J calls were adopted from that table, with D and trimming inferred from the DNA. The sample contains roughly 40,000 clones, around nine tenths of which appear only once. This CDR3 is built from 15 residues. The V gene's germline CDR1 is KGHSH and CDR2 LQKENI. With V trimmed by 4 bases and J by 0 bases, 3 bases remained unmatched. V gene TRBV18 combines with J gene TRBJ2-5; 9 bases match TRBD2. This clonotype originated in a woman aged 40 to 50 with acute or convalescent COVID-19. Sequencing used peripheral blood. The DNA of the CDR3 is TGTGCCAGCTCACGACTAGCGGAAAACCAAGAGACCCAGTACTTC. It encodes CASSRLAENQETQYF. The full variable domain, rest sourced from reference TRBV18 and TRBJ2-5, is NAGVMQNPRHLVRRRGQEARLRCSPMKGHSHVYWYRQLPEEGLKFMVYLQKENIIDESGMPKERFSAEFPKEGPSILRIQQVVRGDSAAYFCASSRLAENQETQYFGPGTRLLVL.